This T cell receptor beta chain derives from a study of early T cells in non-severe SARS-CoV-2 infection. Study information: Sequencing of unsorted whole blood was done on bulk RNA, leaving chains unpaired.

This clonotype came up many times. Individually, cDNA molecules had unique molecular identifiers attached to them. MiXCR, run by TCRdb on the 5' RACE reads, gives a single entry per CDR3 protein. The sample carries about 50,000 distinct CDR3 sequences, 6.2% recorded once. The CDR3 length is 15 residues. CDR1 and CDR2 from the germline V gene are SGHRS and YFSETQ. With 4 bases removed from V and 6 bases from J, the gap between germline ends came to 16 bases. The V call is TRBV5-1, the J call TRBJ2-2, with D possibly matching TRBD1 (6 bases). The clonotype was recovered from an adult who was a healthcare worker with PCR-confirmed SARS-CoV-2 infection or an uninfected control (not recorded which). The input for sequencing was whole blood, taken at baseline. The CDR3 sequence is CASSVPGTRAGELFF. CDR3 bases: TGCGCCAGCAGCGTGCCCGGGACACGAGCCGGGGAGCTGTTTTTT.